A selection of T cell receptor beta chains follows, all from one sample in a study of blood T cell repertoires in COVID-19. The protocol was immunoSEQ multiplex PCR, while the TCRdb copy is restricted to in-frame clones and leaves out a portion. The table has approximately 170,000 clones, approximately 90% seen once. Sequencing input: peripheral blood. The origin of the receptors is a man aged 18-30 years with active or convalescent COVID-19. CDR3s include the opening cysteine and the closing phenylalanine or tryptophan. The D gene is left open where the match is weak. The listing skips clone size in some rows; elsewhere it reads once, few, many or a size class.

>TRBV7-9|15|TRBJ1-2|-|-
CASSLDGGATIGYTF
TGTGCCAGCAGCTTAGATGGGGGGGCGACAATCGGCTACACCTTC
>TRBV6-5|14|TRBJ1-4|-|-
CASSYSGIGEKLFF
TGTGCCAGCAGTTACTCTGGTATTGGCGAAAAACTGTTTTTT
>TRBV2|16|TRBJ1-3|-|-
CASSGGGVVSGNTIYF
TGTGCCAGTTCCGGGGGGGGAGTCGTCTCTGGAAACACCATATATTTT
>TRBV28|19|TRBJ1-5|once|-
CASSFGAHREIGSNQPQHF
TGTGCCAGCAGTTTCGGCGCGCACAGGGAAATAGGTAGCAATCAGCCCCAGCATTTT
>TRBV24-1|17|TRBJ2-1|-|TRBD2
CATSDPGTSEAYNEQFF
TGTGCCACCAGTGATCCCGGGACTAGCGAGGCTTACAATGAGCAGTTCTTC
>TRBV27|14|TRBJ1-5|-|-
CASSFQPAGWPQHF
TGTGCCAGCTCCTTTCAGCCCGCGGGATGGCCCCAGCATTTT
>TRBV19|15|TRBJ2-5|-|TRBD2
CASSLSGVDQETQYF
TGTGCCAGTAGTCTGAGCGGGGTGGACCAAGAGACCCAGTACTTC
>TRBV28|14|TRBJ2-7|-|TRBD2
CASSSLAGAYEQYF
TGTGCCAGCAGTTCCCTAGCGGGGGCCTACGAGCAGTACTTC
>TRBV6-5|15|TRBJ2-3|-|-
CASSRDRPWADTQYF
TGTGCCAGCAGTCGCGACAGGCCATGGGCCGATACGCAGTATTTT
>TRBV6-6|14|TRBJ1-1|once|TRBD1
CASTYLRQGPEAFF
TGTGCCAGCACCTACCTAAGACAGGGGCCTGAAGCTTTCTTT
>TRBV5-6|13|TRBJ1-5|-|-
CASSFGQREAQHF
TGTGCCAGCAGCTTCGGACAGAGGGAAGCCCAGCATTTT
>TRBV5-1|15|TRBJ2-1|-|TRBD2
CASSLSGRFRNEQFF
TGCGCCAGCAGCCTTAGCGGGAGGTTTAGGAATGAGCAGTTCTTC
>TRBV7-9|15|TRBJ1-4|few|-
CASSPPGGNDEKLFF
TGTGCCAGCAGCCCCCCAGGAGGGAATGATGAAAAACTGTTTTTT
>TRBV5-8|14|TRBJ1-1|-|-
CASSQFRRDTEAFF
TGTGCCAGCAGCCAATTTCGACGGGACACTGAAGCTTTCTTT
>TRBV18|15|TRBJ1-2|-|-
CASSPSGEYINGYTF
TGTGCCAGCTCACCGTCAGGGGAGTATATTAACGGCTACACCTTC
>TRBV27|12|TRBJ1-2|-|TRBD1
CASGTGGYGYTF
TGTGCCAGCGGGACAGGGGGGTATGGCTACACCTTC
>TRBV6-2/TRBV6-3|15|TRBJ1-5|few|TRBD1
CASSYAGTGVQPQHF
TGTGCCAGCAGTTACGCCGGGACAGGCGTCCAGCCCCAGCATTTT
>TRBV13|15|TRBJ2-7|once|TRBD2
CASSPLSGRGLEQYF
TGTGCCAGCAGCCCCCTTAGCGGGAGGGGGCTCGAGCAGTACTTC
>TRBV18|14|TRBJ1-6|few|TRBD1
CASSPGQINSPLHF
TGTGCCAGCTCACCGGGACAGATTAATTCACCCCTCCACTTT
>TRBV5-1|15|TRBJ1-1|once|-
CASSLEPQVNTEAFF
TGCGCCAGCAGCTTGGAACCACAAGTGAACACTGAAGCTTTCTTT
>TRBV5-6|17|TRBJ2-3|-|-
CASSLVLTGSSTDTQYF
TGTGCCAGCAGCTTGGTCTTGACAGGTTCTAGCACAGATACGCAGTATTTT
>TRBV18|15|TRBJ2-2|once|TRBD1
CASSPGTVNTGELFF
TGTGCCAGCTCACCTGGGACAGTCAACACCGGGGAGCTGTTTTTT
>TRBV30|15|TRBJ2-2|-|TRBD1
CAWRGDSSNTGELFF
TGTGCCTGGAGGGGGGACAGTTCGAACACCGGGGAGCTGTTTTTT
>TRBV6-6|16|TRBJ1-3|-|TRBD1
CASSYGQGAIGNTIYF
TGTGCCAGCAGTTACGGGCAGGGGGCGATCGGAAACACCATATATTTT